This is a list of T cell receptor beta chains from one sample in a study of T cell changes during pregnancy in multiple sclerosis. Sequenced by immunoSEQ multiplex PCR; TCRdb stores in-frame clones only, minus some. There are around 110,000 clones in the sample; about 94% occur only once, and over 1.5% lies in the top ten. The sequences come from peripheral blood, collected in the third trimester of pregnancy. Receptors originate from a female donor with multiple sclerosis, enrolled in a pregnancy study. Each CDR3 is given with its conserved first and last residue. The D gene is left open where the match is weak. The size field is filled for only some rows; it gives once, few, many or a size class.

cdr3_nt: TGTGCCAGTAGTATCAGGACAGGGGGAGATGGCTACACCTTC
cdr3_aa: CASSIRTGGDGYTF
v_call: TRBV19
j_call: TRBJ1-2
d_call: TRBD1
clone_size: once

cdr3_nt: TGCGCCAGCAGCCAGGGAAGGACTGAAGCTTTCTTT
cdr3_aa: CASSQGRTEAFF
v_call: TRBV10-2
j_call: TRBJ1-1
d_call: -
clone_size: -

cdr3_nt: TGTGCCTGGAGCGTGGGACAGATTAATCAGCCCCAGCATTTT
cdr3_aa: CAWSVGQINQPQHF
v_call: TRBV30
j_call: TRBJ1-5
d_call: TRBD1
clone_size: -

cdr3_nt: TGTGCCAGCAGCATCGGACAGTCTGAAGCTTTCTTT
cdr3_aa: CASSIGQSEAFF
v_call: TRBV28
j_call: TRBJ1-1
d_call: -
clone_size: -

cdr3_nt: TGTGCCAGCAGCCCAGGGGGGACTAGCGGGAGAAACTACGAGCAGTACTTC
cdr3_aa: CASSPGGTSGRNYEQYF
v_call: TRBV7-2
j_call: TRBJ2-7
d_call: TRBD2
clone_size: -

cdr3_nt: TGTGCCAGCAGGGTTACAGGGAGCTCCTACAATGAGCAGTTCTTC
cdr3_aa: CASRVTGSSYNEQFF
v_call: TRBV13
j_call: TRBJ2-1
d_call: -
clone_size: -

cdr3_nt: TGTGCCTGGAGCGACGACAGGGTGAACTATGGCTACACCTTC
cdr3_aa: CAWSDDRVNYGYTF
v_call: TRBV30
j_call: TRBJ1-2
d_call: TRBD1
clone_size: -

cdr3_nt: TGCGCCAGCAGCTCCGACAGGGAGAGCACAGATACGCAGTATTTT
cdr3_aa: CASSSDRESTDTQYF
v_call: TRBV5-1
j_call: TRBJ2-3
d_call: TRBD1
clone_size: once

cdr3_nt: TGTGCCAGCAGTCCAGGGCGACTAGCCAACTACGAGCAGTACTTC
cdr3_aa: CASSPGRLANYEQYF
v_call: TRBV27
j_call: TRBJ2-7
d_call: TRBD2
clone_size: -

cdr3_nt: TGTGCCAGCAGTCCCCTAAATGAGCAGTTCTTC
cdr3_aa: CASSPLNEQFF
v_call: TRBV6-1
j_call: TRBJ2-1
d_call: -
clone_size: -

cdr3_nt: TGTGCCAGCAGTTCCCCCAGGCCCTACGAGCAGTACTTC
cdr3_aa: CASSSPRPYEQYF
v_call: TRBV28
j_call: TRBJ2-7
d_call: -
clone_size: -

cdr3_nt: TGCGCCAGCAGCACCGGACAGGGGCCTGAAGCTTTCTTT
cdr3_aa: CASSTGQGPEAFF
v_call: TRBV5-1
j_call: TRBJ1-1
d_call: TRBD1
clone_size: once

cdr3_nt: TGTGCCAGCAGCTTAGATCACCGGTCCGGGGAGCTGTTTTTT
cdr3_aa: CASSLDHRSGELFF
v_call: TRBV7-7
j_call: TRBJ2-2
d_call: -
clone_size: -

cdr3_nt: TGTGCCAGCAGTTACCAGACAGAATCCTACGAGCAGTACTTC
cdr3_aa: CASSYQTESYEQYF
v_call: TRBV6-5
j_call: TRBJ2-7
d_call: -
clone_size: -

cdr3_nt: TGTGTCAGAACCCCAACGGCGCAGGGGGCAGACTATGGCTACACCTTC
cdr3_aa: CVRTPTAQGADYGYTF
v_call: TRBV7-5
j_call: TRBJ1-2
d_call: -
clone_size: -

cdr3_nt: TGTGCCAGCAGAGTCGGACAGGGAAGTCAGCCCCAGCATTTT
cdr3_aa: CASRVGQGSQPQHF
v_call: TRBV6-5
j_call: TRBJ1-5
d_call: TRBD1
clone_size: -

cdr3_nt: TGTGCCAGCAGCCAAGGACTAGCGGCGTACGAGCAGTACTTC
cdr3_aa: CASSQGLAAYEQYF
v_call: TRBV28
j_call: TRBJ2-7
d_call: TRBD2
clone_size: once

cdr3_nt: TGTGCCAGCAGCCAAGACAGGGACATAAGCAATCAGCCCCAGCATTTT
cdr3_aa: CASSQDRDISNQPQHF
v_call: TRBV5-5
j_call: TRBJ1-5
d_call: TRBD1
clone_size: -

cdr3_nt: TGCAGCGTTCTTTATTCTAGCGGGGGGACCGGGGAGCTGTTTTTT
cdr3_aa: CSVLYSSGGTGELFF
v_call: TRBV29-1
j_call: TRBJ2-2
d_call: TRBD2
clone_size: -

cdr3_nt: TGTGCCAGCAGTTCCCTAGGGGGGGGCGATATCGGGGAGCTGTTTTTT
cdr3_aa: CASSSLGGGDIGELFF
v_call: TRBV28
j_call: TRBJ2-2
d_call: -
clone_size: -

cdr3_nt: TGTGCCAGCAGTTTATCCCAGACAGGGGGCAATCAGCCCCAGCATTTT
cdr3_aa: CASSLSQTGGNQPQHF
v_call: TRBV27
j_call: TRBJ1-5
d_call: TRBD1
clone_size: -

cdr3_nt: TGTGCCAGCTCCCCACCCCGGACAGGGGAGGACTCTGGGGCCAACGTCCTGACTTTC
cdr3_aa: CASSPPRTGEDSGANVLTF
v_call: TRBV18
j_call: TRBJ2-6
d_call: TRBD1
clone_size: -

cdr3_nt: TGTGCCAGCCTCGCCCAGCGGGGGGGCTGGATTTACAATGAGCAGTTCTTC
cdr3_aa: CASLAQRGGWIYNEQFF
v_call: TRBV6-4
j_call: TRBJ2-1
d_call: TRBD2
clone_size: -

cdr3_nt: TGTGCCAGCAGTGAGTTTGCGGCTAGCAATGAGCAGTTCTTC
cdr3_aa: CASSEFAASNEQFF
v_call: TRBV2
j_call: TRBJ2-1
d_call: -
clone_size: -